The entry below describes one TCR beta chain. These data come from a study of blood T cell repertoires in COVID-19. Study in general: From the United States, Italy and Spain came samples of acute and convalescent COVID-19. Nucleic acid was either cDNA or gDNA, and it came from T cells, B-cell-depleted T cells, or PBMCs.

Germline CDR1 MDHEN, CDR2 SYDVKM. The CDR3 spans 14 residues. V was pared by 6 bases and J by 4 bases, with 12 bases between. TCRdb's copy holds only in-frame clones and misses some; the assay was immunoSEQ multiplex PCR. This sample has 190,000 or so clones, with about 88% found just once. The sequence was obtained from a middle-aged man with active or convalescent COVID-19. Sequenced input: peripheral blood. The chain recombines TRBV28 with TRBJ1-4; D gene unclear. CDR3 amino acids: CASRSPYGNEKLFF. CDR3 DNA sequence: TGTGCCAGCAGATCCCCGTACGGTAATGAAAAACTGTTTTTT. The full variable domain, its missing parts supplied by reference TRBV28 and TRBJ1-4, is DVKVTQSSRYLVKRTGEKVFLECVQDMDHENMFWYRQDPGLGLRLIYFSYDVKMKEKGDIPEGYSVSREKKERFSLILESASTNQTSMYLCASRSPYGNEKLFFGSGTQLSVL.